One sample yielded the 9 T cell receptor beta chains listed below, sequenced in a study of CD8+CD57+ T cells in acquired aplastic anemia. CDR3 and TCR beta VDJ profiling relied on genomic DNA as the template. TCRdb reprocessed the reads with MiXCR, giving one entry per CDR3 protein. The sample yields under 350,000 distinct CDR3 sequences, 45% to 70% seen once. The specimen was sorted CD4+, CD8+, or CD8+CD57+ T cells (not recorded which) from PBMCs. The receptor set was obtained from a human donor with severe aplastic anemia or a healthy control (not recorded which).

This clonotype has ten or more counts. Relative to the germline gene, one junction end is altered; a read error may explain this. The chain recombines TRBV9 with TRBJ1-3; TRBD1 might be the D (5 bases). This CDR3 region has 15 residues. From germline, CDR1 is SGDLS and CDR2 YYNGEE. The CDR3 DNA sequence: TGTGCCAGCAGCGCAGGACATAGCTCTGGAAACACCATATGTTTT. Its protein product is CASSAGHSSGNTICF.

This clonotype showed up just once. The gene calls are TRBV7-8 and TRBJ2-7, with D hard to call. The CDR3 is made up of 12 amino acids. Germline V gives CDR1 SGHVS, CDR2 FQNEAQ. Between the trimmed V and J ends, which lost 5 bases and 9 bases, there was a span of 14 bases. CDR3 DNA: TGTGCCAGCAGCCCCAATCGCGACGTGCAGTACTTC. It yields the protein CASSPNRDVQYF.

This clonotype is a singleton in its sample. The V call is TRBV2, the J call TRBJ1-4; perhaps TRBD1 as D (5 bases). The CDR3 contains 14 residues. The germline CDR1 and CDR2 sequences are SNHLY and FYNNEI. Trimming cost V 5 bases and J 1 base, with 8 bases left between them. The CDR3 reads CASSLTVTNEKLFF. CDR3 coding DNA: TGTGCCAGCAGTCTGACAGTAACTAATGAAAAACTGTTTTTT.

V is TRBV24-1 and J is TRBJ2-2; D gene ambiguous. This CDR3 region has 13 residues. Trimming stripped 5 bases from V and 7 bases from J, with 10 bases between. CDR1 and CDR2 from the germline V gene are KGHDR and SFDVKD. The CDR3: CATSGRLGGELFF. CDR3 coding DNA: TGTGCCACCAGTGGCAGGCTGGGCGGGGAGCTGTTTTTT.

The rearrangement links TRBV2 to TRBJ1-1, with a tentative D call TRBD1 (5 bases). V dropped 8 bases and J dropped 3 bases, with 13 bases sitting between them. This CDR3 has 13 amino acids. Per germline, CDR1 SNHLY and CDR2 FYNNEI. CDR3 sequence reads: CASGRGKDTEAFF. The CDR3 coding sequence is TGTGCCAGCGGACGGGGGAAGGACACTGAAGCTTTCTTT.

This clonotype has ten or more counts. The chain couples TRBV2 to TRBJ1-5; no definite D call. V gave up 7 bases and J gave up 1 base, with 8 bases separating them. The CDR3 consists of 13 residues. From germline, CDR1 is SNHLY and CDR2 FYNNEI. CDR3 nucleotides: TGTGCCAGCACCGTACAGAGCAATCAGCCCCAGCATTTT. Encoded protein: CASTVQSNQPQHF. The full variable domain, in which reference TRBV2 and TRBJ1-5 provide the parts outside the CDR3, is EPEVTQTPSHQVTQMGQEVILRCVPISNHLYFYWYRQILGQKVEFLVSFYNNEISEKSEIFDDQFSVERPDGSNFTLKIRSTKLEDSAMYFCASTVQSNQPQHFGDGTRLSIL.

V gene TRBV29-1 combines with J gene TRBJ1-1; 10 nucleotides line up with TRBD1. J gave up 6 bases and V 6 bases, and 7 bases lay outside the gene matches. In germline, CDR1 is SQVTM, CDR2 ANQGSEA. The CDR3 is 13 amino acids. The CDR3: CSVTGQGSSEAFF. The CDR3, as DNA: TGCAGCGTGACGGGACAGGGGTCCTCTGAAGCTTTCTTT. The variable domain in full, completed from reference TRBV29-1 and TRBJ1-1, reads SAVISQKPSRDICQRGTSLTIQCQVDSQVTMMFWYRQQPGQSLTLIATANQGSEATYESGFVIDKFPISRPNLTFSTLTVSNMSPEDSSIYLCSVTGQGSSEAFFGQGTRLTVV.

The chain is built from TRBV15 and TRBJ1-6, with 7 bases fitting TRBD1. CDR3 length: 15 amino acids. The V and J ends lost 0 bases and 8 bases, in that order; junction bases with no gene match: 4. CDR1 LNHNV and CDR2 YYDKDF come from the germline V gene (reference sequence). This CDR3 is CATSRDRQGDSPLHF. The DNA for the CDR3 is TGTGCCACCAGCAGAGATCGACAGGGTGATTCACCCCTCCACTTT.

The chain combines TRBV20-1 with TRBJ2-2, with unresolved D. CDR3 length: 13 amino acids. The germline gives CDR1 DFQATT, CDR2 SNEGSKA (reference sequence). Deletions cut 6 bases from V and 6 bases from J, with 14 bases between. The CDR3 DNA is TGCAGTGCCCACAAGAGAGACGCCGGGGAGCTGTTTTTT. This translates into CSAHKRDAGELFF.